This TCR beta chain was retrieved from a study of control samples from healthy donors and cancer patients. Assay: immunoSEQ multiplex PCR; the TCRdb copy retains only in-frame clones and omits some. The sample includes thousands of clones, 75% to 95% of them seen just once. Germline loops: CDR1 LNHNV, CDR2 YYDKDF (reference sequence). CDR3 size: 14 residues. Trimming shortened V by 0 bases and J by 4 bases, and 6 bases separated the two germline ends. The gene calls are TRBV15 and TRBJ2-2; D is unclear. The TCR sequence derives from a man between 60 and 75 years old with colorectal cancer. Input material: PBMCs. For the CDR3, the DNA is TGTGCCACCAGCAGAGAGGCAGGCACCGGGGAGCTGTTTTTT. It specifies CATSREAGTGELFF.